These 9 T cell receptor beta chains were sequenced from one sample in a study of CD8 T cells in Susac syndrome (dated by TCRdb to between 2018 and 2021). The library was built by means of the immunoSEQ multiplex PCR assay. RNA was extracted with the RNeasy kit and about 0.45 to 1 ug was reverse transcribed using random hexamers. TCRdb passed the public sequencing reads through fastp at Q25 and MiXCR, retaining productive beta sequences. Rows with one shared CDR3 protein collapse into an entry with the most common genes and DNA. This sample gives 71,000 or so distinct CDR3 sequences in total; roughly 93% of them show up just once. About 0.15% of the sample rests with the top ten. Sequencing used CD4+ T cells from PBMCs. The receptors shown here come from a human donor with Susac syndrome.

The chain has TRBV6-6 and TRBJ2-7; D unresolved. CDR1 and CDR2 (germline): MNHNY, SVGAGI (reference sequence). V was trimmed by 0 bases and J by 3 bases, leaving 12 bases between them. The CDR3 is made up of 15 amino acids. For the CDR3, the DNA is TGTGCCAGCAGTTACTCAATACAGCAACACTACGAGCAGTACTTC. As protein: CASSYSIQQHYEQYF.

The chain carries TRBV12-3 or TRBV12-4 and TRBJ2-3; D might be TRBD1 (5 bases). V dropped 2 bases and J dropped 5 bases, with 8 bases sitting between them. This CDR3 comprises 13 residues. The CDR3 spells CASSLSQEDTQYF. The CDR3 region has the DNA TGTGCCAGCAGTTTATCACAGGAAGATACGCAGTATTTT.

The J gene is TRBJ2-4, the V gene TRBV7-2, with D possibly matching TRBD1 (5 bases). V lost 7 bases, J lost 11 bases, and 18 bases lay in between. CDR1 is SGHTA and CDR2 is FQGNSA in the germline V gene. The length of the CDR3 is 13 residues. The CDR3 DNA is TGTGCCAGCAAACCTAGGACACCCTCCCTTCAGTACTTC. This encodes CASKPRTPSLQYF.

This chain connects TRBV27 to TRBJ1-1; D not resolved. In germline, CDR1 is MNHEY, CDR2 SMNVEV (reference sequence). The CDR3 extends over 10 amino acids. The V and J ends lost 11 bases and 1 base respectively, with 5 bases between them. CDR3 amino acids: CAAGNTEAFF. The CDR3 DNA follows: TGTGCCGCAGGGAACACTGAAGCTTTCTTT.

The V call is TRBV7-2, the J call TRBJ1-6; D not certain. Germline V gene data show CDR1 as SGHTA and CDR2 as FQGNSA. The CDR3 length is 15 residues. Trimming stripped 4 bases from V and 7 bases from J, with 14 bases between. CDR3: CASSYRGVMNSPLHF. The CDR3 region has the DNA TGTGCCAGCAGCTACCGCGGGGTAATGAATTCACCCCTCCACTTT.

The V and J genes are TRBV20-1 and TRBJ2-1; 10 positions agree with TRBD2. The CDR3 covers 14 residues. CDR1 and CDR2 from the germline V gene are DFQATT and SNEGSKA (reference sequence). With V trimmed by 6 bases and J by 5 bases, 7 bases remained unmatched. The CDR3 coding sequence is TGCAGTGCCCCGGGACTAGCGTCGAACAATGAGCAGTTCTTC. This gives the protein CSAPGLASNNEQFF.

V gene TRBV28 combines with J gene TRBJ1-4; 7 nucleotides line up with TRBD1. The CDR3 runs to 16 residues. Germline loops: CDR1 MDHEN, CDR2 SYDVKM. V was pared by 6 bases and J by 4 bases, with 11 bases of the junction left unmatched. The CDR3 reads CASSLNSDRFNEKLFF. The DNA of the CDR3 is TGTGCCAGCAGCCTAAACTCGGACAGGTTTAATGAAAAACTGTTTTTT. The entire variable domain, with the rest obtained from reference TRBV28 and TRBJ1-4, is as follows: DVKVTQSSRYLVKRTGEKVFLECVQDMDHENMFWYRQDPGLGLRLIYFSYDVKMKEKGDIPEGYSVSREKKERFSLILESASTNQTSMYLCASSLNSDRFNEKLFFGSGTQLSVL.

The V and J genes are TRBV12-3 or TRBV12-4 and TRBJ2-1, with D perhaps matching TRBD1 (5 bases). CDR3 length: 14 residues. V dropped 6 bases and J dropped 5 bases, with 14 bases sitting between them. The CDR3 here is CASRLGMGHNEQFF. The CDR3 bases are TGTGCCAGCAGATTGGGGATGGGGCACAATGAGCAGTTCTTC.

The chain has TRBV18 and TRBJ1-2; D is unclear. V lost 0 bases and J 4 bases, leaving 15 bases between the germline ends. Germline loops: CDR1 KGHSH, CDR2 LQKENI. The CDR3 is 16 amino acids. CDR3 DNA: TGTGCCAGCTCACCACCGTCAGAGTCACGGGGCTATGGCTACACCTTC. It specifies CASSPPSESRGYGYTF.